This T cell receptor (beta chain) was obtained from a study of T cells in Graves' hyperthyroidism and ophthalmopathy. It was uncontrolled infection, other autoimmune disease, pregnancy or lactation that excluded patients. Extraction of PBMCs used roughly 9.3 ml of fresh peripheral blood. CDR1 and CDR2 from the germline V gene are SEHNR and FQNEAQ (reference sequence). CDR3 length equals 13 residues. The V end lost 4 bases, the J end lost 4 bases, and 10 bases lay between the germline ends. TCR beta CDR3 regions were amplified from RNA. The TCR CDR3 was amplified in a first-round RT-PCR using the HTBI primer set. TCRdb re-called the multiplex PCR reads with MiXCR, one entry per CDR3 protein. The profile covers approximately 640,000 distinct CDR3 sequences, with around 15% appearing a single time and around 4% taken by the ten largest.

V gene TRBV7-9 combines with J gene TRBJ2-5; no reliable D call. The sample taken for sequencing was blood. This clonotype was obtained from a woman aged 25 to 39 with Graves' hyperthyroidism. In nucleotides, the CDR3 is TGTGCCAGCAGCTCCAGCCTTGTAGAGACCCAGTACTTC. This codes for CASSSSLVETQYF.